Sequencing of this T cell receptor beta chain was carried out in a study of T cell changes during pregnancy in multiple sclerosis. Profiled with immunoSEQ multiplex PCR; TCRdb holds only in-frame clones, not every one. The sample records approximately 69,000 clones, approximately 94% being singletons. This clone was seen once. V lost 1 base to trimming and J lost 1 base; unmatched junction nucleotides: 2. Germline CDR1 and CDR2: SGHVS and FNYEAQ. This CDR3 region has 15 residues. This sequence was found in a female donor with multiple sclerosis, enrolled in a pregnancy study. The V and J genes are TRBV7-6 and TRBJ1-1, with 8 nucleotides matching TRBD1. The sequences come from peripheral blood, collected in the third trimester of pregnancy. The CDR3 reads CASSLEGTGNTEAFF. The CDR3, as DNA: TGTGCCAGCAGCTTAGAGGGGACAGGGAACACTGAAGCTTTCTTT.